The 19 T cell receptor beta chains below all came from one sample that was sequenced in a study of CD8 T cells in Susac syndrome. Random hexamers were used to reverse transcribe an amount of about 0.45 to 1 ug RNA. TCRdb recomputed calls from the immunoSEQ multiplex PCR reads with MiXCR, one row per CDR3 protein. The sample holds approximately 270,000 distinct CDR3 sequences; approximately 92% are singletons and the top ten take 0.055% to 0.075%. What was sequenced was CD4+ T cells from PBMCs. The source is a human donor with multiple sclerosis.

V usage is TRBV27 and J usage is TRBJ2-5, with TRBD1 matching over 10 bases. V was clipped by 6 bases and J by 4 bases; unmatched bases: 11. CDR3 length: 16 amino acids. Germline assignment: CDR1 MNHEY and CDR2 SMNVEV (reference sequence). CDR3 residues: CASSSPGQGVVETQYF. CDR3 DNA: TGTGCCAGCAGCTCACCCGGACAGGGGGTCGTAGAGACCCAGTACTTC.

The chain joins TRBV10-3 to TRBJ2-2; 7 bases are a match to TRBD1. Germline-derived CDR1 and CDR2 are ENHRY and SYGVKD. The CDR3 runs to 16 residues. The V segment lost 7 bases and the J segment 5 bases; nucleotides outside the gene matches: 13. In DNA, the CDR3 is TGTGCCATCAACCGGGACAGACAGAGTTATACCGGGGAGCTGTTTTTT. Its translation is CAINRDRQSYTGELFF.

The gene calls are TRBV30 and TRBJ1-2, with TRBD1 as a possible D gene (5 bases). The germline V and J ends were trimmed by 2 bases and 7 bases, with 14 bases remaining between them. Germline CDR1 reads GTSNPN; CDR2 reads SVGIG (reference sequence). There are 13 residues in the CDR3. The CDR3 DNA follows: TGTGCCTGGAGTCCGGACACCCAACGTGGCTACACCTTC. Protein product: CAWSPDTQRGYTF.

The chain carries TRBV14 and TRBJ2-2; 8 nucleotides agree with TRBD2. Trimming at V came to 1 base and at J to 6 bases, leaving 4 bases not matched to a gene. Germline V gives CDR1 SGHDN, CDR2 FVKESK. This CDR3 spans 15 amino acids. The CDR3 DNA reads as TGTGCCAGCAGCCAAGCGGGAGGGACCCCCGGGGAGCTGTTTTTT. Translation gives CASSQAGGTPGELFF.

V is TRBV19 and J is TRBJ1-1, with D tentatively TRBD1 (5 bases). Trimming took off 5 bases at V and 10 bases at J, with 11 bases between the two ends. There are 11 residues in the CDR3. Germline-derived CDR1 and CDR2 are LNHDA and SQIVND (reference sequence). CDR3 nucleotides: TGTGCCAGTAGTCGGGGGATTGTAGCTTTCTTT. Amino acid sequence: CASSRGIVAFF.

This chain connects TRBV6-5 to TRBJ2-5; D is undetermined. V shed 0 bases and J shed 5 bases, with 10 bases lying between them. The CDR3 extends over 14 amino acids. CDR1 and CDR2 from the germline V gene are MNHEY and SVGAGI. CDR3 DNA sequence: TGTGCCAGCAGTTACTCTTGGGCTGGGGAGACCCAGTACTTC. Translated: CASSYSWAGETQYF.

In regard to this clonotype: Mismatch with germline at one junction end may stem from a read error. V and J are TRBV7-6 and TRBJ2-1; D is unresolved. CDR1 and CDR2 from the germline V gene are SGHVS and FNYEAQ. This CDR3 has 16 residues. This CDR3 reads CASSLGATSSNNEQFF. CDR3 sequence (DNA): TGTGCCAGCAGCTTAGGGGCTACCAGCTCCAACAATGAGCAGTTCTTC.

The chain carries TRBV5-5 and TRBJ1-5; 7 nucleotides align to TRBD1. This CDR3 is 17 amino acids long. J lost 3 bases, V lost 0 bases, and 9 bases had no gene match. Germline V gives CDR1 SGHKS, CDR2 YYEKEE (reference sequence). Written as DNA, the CDR3 is TGTGCCAGCAGCTTGGAGGGAGGGGGCGATCTCAATCAGCCCCAGCATTTT. Translation: CASSLEGGGDLNQPQHF.

The chain carries TRBV6-1 and TRBJ2-7; TRBD1 agrees at 7 bases. CDR3 length: 14 amino acids. Germline trimming cut 6 bases from V and 2 bases from J; bases unmatched to any gene: 7. Germline CDR1 is MNHNS and CDR2 is SASEGT. CDR3 in DNA: TGTGCCAGCAGAAAGGACAGGAACGCCTACGAGCAGTACGTC. Encoded protein: CASRKDRNAYEQYV.

The chain links TRBV7-9 to TRBJ2-7; 8 bases agree with TRBD2. The CDR3 is made up of 13 amino acids. CDR1 is SEHNR and CDR2 is FQNEAQ in the germline V gene (reference sequence). With V trimmed by 8 bases and J by 0 bases, 3 bases remained unmatched. CDR3 in DNA: TGTGCCAGCCGGGGGGGGAGCTCCTACGAGCAGTACTTC. This translates into CASRGGSSYEQYF.

The chain uses TRBV2 and TRBJ2-7; TRBD2 matches at 8 bases. The CDR3 is made up of 12 amino acids. In germline, CDR1 is SNHLY, CDR2 FYNNEI. Germline trimming cut 6 bases from V and 2 bases from J; bases unmatched to any gene: 0. The CDR3 is CASRLAAYEQYF. CDR3 DNA sequence: TGTGCCAGCAGACTAGCGGCCTACGAGCAGTACTTC.

The chain carries TRBV7-2 and TRBJ2-1; 10 bases match TRBD1. This CDR3 has 15 amino acids. The germline V gene has CDR1 SGHTA and CDR2 FQGNSA. V was pared by 5 bases and J by 8 bases, with 9 bases of the junction left unmatched. The DNA for the CDR3 is TGTGCCAGCAGCCTACGCCCCGGGACAGGGGATGAGCAGTTCTTC. Translation gives CASSLRPGTGDEQFF. Variable domain in full (rest from reference TRBV7-2 and TRBJ2-1): GAGVSQSPSNKVTEKGKDVELRCDPISGHTALYWYRQSLGQGLEFLIYFQGNSAPDKSGLPSDRFSAERTGGSVSTLTIQRTQQEDSAVYLCASSLRPGTGDEQFFGPGTRLTVL.

V is TRBV6-1 and J is TRBJ2-7; D is uncertain. Germline lookup yields CDR1 MNHNS and CDR2 SASEGT. Trimming cost V 2 bases and J 3 bases, with 5 bases left between them. CDR3 length: 12 amino acids. The CDR3 bases are TGTGCCAGCAGTGAACGCCACTACGAGCAGTACGTC. It encodes CASSERHYEQYV.

This rearrangement joins TRBV10-2 to TRBJ1-2, with no clear D. V was shortened by 3 bases and J by 8 bases, with 10 bases between the two germline ends. This CDR3 contains 12 residues. Germline lookup yields CDR1 WSHSY and CDR2 SAAADI. In DNA form, the CDR3 reads TGCGCCAGCAGTGAAGGGAATTGGGGCTACACCTTC. Translated: CASSEGNWGYTF.

The chain joins TRBV12-3 or TRBV12-4 to TRBJ2-7; D is possibly TRBD1 (5 bases). This CDR3 is 14 amino acids long. The V end was cut by 4 bases, the J end by 6 bases, with 16 bases between. The CDR3 DNA is TGTGCCAGCAGTTGGTCCCGTAGGGGCGTCGAGCAGTACTTC. Its protein product is CASSWSRRGVEQYF.

DNA for the CDR3: TGTGCCATCAGTGACCTCGGACAGGGCGGAGGTCAGCCCCAGCATTTT. It yields the protein CAISDLGQGGGQPQHF. V gene TRBV10-3 combines with J gene TRBJ1-5; 8 bases line up with TRBD1. With V trimmed by 3 bases and J by 6 bases, 10 bases remained unmatched. From germline, CDR1 is ENHRY and CDR2 SYGVKD. This CDR3 has 16 amino acids.

The CDR3 loop is CASSPGMANEQYV. The CDR3 region has the DNA TGTGCCAGCTCACCCGGAATGGCGAACGAGCAGTACGTC. The genes are TRBV18 and TRBJ2-7; D remains ambiguous. Between the trimmed V and J ends, which lost 3 bases and 5 bases, there was a span of 11 bases. The length of the CDR3 is 13 residues. Germline V lookup: CDR1 KGHSH, CDR2 LQKENI.

This rearrangement joins TRBV3-1 to TRBJ1-2; a possible D gene is TRBD1 (5 bases). The CDR3 contains 16 residues. V was clipped by 2 bases and J by 2 bases, with 15 bases between them. The germline V gene has CDR1 LGHDT and CDR2 YNNKEL (reference sequence). The CDR3 reads CASSQSQGSRNYGYTF. In DNA, the CDR3 is TGTGCCAGCAGCCAATCCCAGGGTAGTAGGAACTATGGCTACACCTTC. The complete variable domain, with remaining parts taken from reference TRBV3-1 and TRBJ1-2, reads DTAVSQTPKYLVTQMGNDKSIKCEQNLGHDTMYWYKQDSKKFLKIMFSYNNKELIINETVPNRFSPKSPDKAHLNLHINSLELGDSAVYFCASSQSQGSRNYGYTFGSGTRLTVV.

V gene TRBV28 combines with J gene TRBJ2-5; 8 nucleotides align to TRBD1. The CDR3 totals 15 residues. The V and J ends lost 6 bases and 6 bases, in that order; junction bases with no gene match: 12. The germline V gene encodes CDR1 MDHEN and CDR2 SYDVKM. The CDR3 is CASSTPSGGLQTQYF. In nucleotides, the CDR3 is TGTGCCAGCAGCACACCCTCAGGGGGCCTGCAGACCCAGTACTTC.